This T cell receptor beta chain was captured in a study of blood T cells in healthy people across ages. Study information: Template-switching capture recovered about one barcoded beta molecule per two T cells.

Next came a second PCR, run for about 7 to 12 cycles, which used a sample-barcoded 5' primer along with a J-beta primer mix. MiXCR, applied by TCRdb to the 5' RACE reads, yields one record per CDR3 protein. The data hold roughly 1,500,000 distinct CDR3 sequences, with roughly a third observed a single time. Total RNA amounts of at least 5.5 micrograms were extracted per sample. In regard to this clonotype: Its target is unknown.

The study, taken as a whole, reports: Measured against age, TCR beta diversity per million T cells decreased in a roughly linear manner.

The clonotype was recovered from a woman in her thirties in good health. The sample was blood.

The CDR3 DNA reads as TGTGCCAGCAGCCCGGACCTGGAACTGTTTTTT. It specifies CASSPDLELFF. V gene TRBV5-5 combines with J gene TRBJ1-4; no firm D call. Trimming took 4 bases from V and 12 from J, leaving 10 bases between them. CDR3 length equals 11 residues. The germline CDR1 and CDR2 sequences are SGHKS and YYEKEE (reference sequence).